This T cell receptor beta chain derives from a study of shared clonotypes between healthy human individuals. Germline loops: CDR1 SEHNR, CDR2 FQNEAQ (reference sequence). J was trimmed by 0 bases and V by 4 bases; bases with no gene match: 6. The CDR3 is 16 amino acids. Profiling relied on immunoSEQ multiplex PCR, and the TCRdb table lists in-frame clones only, not all of them. The sample carries 1.5 million to 2.5 million clones, about 94% recorded once. The naive CD8 subset, CD45RO-negative cells positively selected for CCR7, excluded terminally differentiated effector memory CD45RA+ cells. The sample comprised naive CD8+ T cells sorted from blood. V usage is TRBV7-9 and J usage is TRBJ1-2, with 9 bases matching TRBD1. The receptor was isolated from a man between 18 and 35 years old in good health. CDR3 coding DNA: TGTGCCAGCAGCTCCCAAGGGACAGGGACTAACTATGGCTACACCTTC. As protein: CASSSQGTGTNYGYTF.